Listed below are T cell receptor beta chains from one sample, sequenced in a study of T cell changes during pregnancy in multiple sclerosis. TCRdb's table, derived via immunoSEQ multiplex PCR, lists solely in-frame clones and lacks some. The table lists 75,000 to 95,000 clones, 93% of them singletons, with under 3% in the top ten. This material consisted of peripheral blood, taken in the second trimester of pregnancy. These receptors were obtained from a female donor with multiple sclerosis, enrolled in a pregnancy study. Each CDR3 is given without its conserved first and last residue.

CDR3aa,j_gene,v_gene
ASSWGTSNYGYT,TRBJ1-2,TRBV5-6
ASSYRGFNQPQH,TRBJ1-5,TRBV6-5
ASSEALSDRASTDTQY,TRBJ2-3,TRBV2
ASRPRDIDSPLH,TRBJ1-6,TRBV6-1
ASRSVFNRGRVDEQY,TRBJ2-7,TRBV27
ASSQSLSPGGEKLF,TRBJ1-4,TRBV6-6
ASSPGTVNEKLF,TRBJ1-4,TRBV2
ASTQGHGETQY,TRBJ2-5,TRBV19
ASSFEGGYT,TRBJ1-2,TRBV11-2
ASSLQNTGELF,TRBJ2-2,TRBV11-3
ASSAGGTDTQY,TRBJ2-3,TRBV18
ASSELSQGGRDTEAF,TRBJ1-1,TRBV2
ASSFGTSGGLGETQY,TRBJ2-5,TRBV7-6
ASSQSQGYEQY,TRBJ2-7,TRBV4-1
ASSVRGRNEKLF,TRBJ1-4,TRBV6-1
ASSATGYREQF,TRBJ2-1,TRBV19
ASSLGRGAHYYEQY,TRBJ2-7,TRBV5-1
ASSLEGQGKNEQF,TRBJ2-1,TRBV5-6
ASSSLLAGITGELF,TRBJ2-2,TRBV7-8